The rows below give T cell receptor beta chains drawn from one sample of a study of cytomegalovirus exposure and HLA in healthy donors. Profiled with immunoSEQ multiplex PCR; TCRdb holds only in-frame clones, not every one. The sample contains roughly 200,000 clones, around nine tenths of which appear only once. What was sequenced was PBMCs. The receptor set was obtained from a woman in her thirties in good health and CMV-seronegative. CDR3s include the opening cysteine and the closing phenylalanine or tryptophan. D genes are given only for firm matches.

j_call v_call d_call cdr3_aa cdr3_nt
TRBJ2-3 TRBV29-1 NA CSVALASTDTQYF TGCAGCGTTGCCCTAGCGAGCACAGATACGCAGTATTTT
TRBJ2-2 TRBV7-3 NA CASSPWERDKNTGELFF TGTGCCAGCAGCCCCTGGGAGCGGGACAAAAACACCGGGGAGCTGTTTTTT
TRBJ1-1 TRBV9 TRBD1 CASSEGQGGMAEAFF TGTGCCAGCAGCGAAGGACAGGGCGGGATGGCTGAAGCTTTCTTT
TRBJ1-5 TRBV28 NA CASSLPGRGAYQPQHF TGTGCCAGCAGTTTACCGGGCAGGGGCGCTTATCAGCCCCAGCATTTT
TRBJ2-1 TRBV27 TRBD2 CASSSWTSGSYNEQFF TGTGCCAGCAGCTCGTGGACTAGCGGTTCCTACAATGAGCAGTTCTTC
TRBJ1-5 TRBV14 NA CASSQANQGPCNQPQHF TGTGCCAGCAGCCAAGCCAATCAGGGCCCTTGCAATCAGCCCCAGCATTTT
TRBJ2-5 TRBV5-1 NA CASSLLGTNQETQYF TGCGCCAGCAGCTTGTTAGGGACAAACCAAGAGACCCAGTACTTC
TRBJ2-1 TRBV5-1 TRBD1 CASSLGTGPYNEQFF TGCGCCAGCAGCTTAGGGACAGGACCTTACAATGAGCAGTTCTTC
TRBJ2-7 TRBV27 TRBD1 CASSLSGQGTYEQYF TGTGCCAGCAGTTTATCGGGACAGGGGACCTACGAGCAGTACTTC
TRBJ2-7 TRBV5-1 TRBD1 CASSLGMTGGYEQYF TGCGCCAGCAGCTTGGGTATGACAGGGGGATACGAGCAGTACTTC